This T cell receptor (beta chain) was obtained from a study of blood T cell repertoires in COVID-19 (TCRdb year 2020). A note on the overall study: Samples covering the acute and convalescent phases of COVID-19 were provided by collaborators in the United States, Italy and Spain. The repertoires were released in a freely available public database meant as a resource for research on the immune response to SARS-CoV-2. Samples came from the ongoing ImmuneRACE study (first 160 participants) plus 1,254 subjects from 6 global collaborators. Nearly every sample came with metadata listing a de-identified subject ID, COVID-19 status, age in years and sex. Where available, HLA class I and class II types were obtained from metadata supplied by the sample provider rather than from assay-based typing. The material from the prospective study consisted of cDNA or gDNA derived from T cells, B-cell-depleted T cells, or PBMCs. Deeply sampled blood TCRbeta repertoires from subjects exposed to, actively infected with, or recovered from COVID-19 were included in the dataset.

Paper-wide results and their limitations: How much clinical and demographic metadata was included differed by source and by participant, and the metadata was provided uncurated.

The junction carries 9 bases between V and J, which are trimmed by 8 bases and 4 bases respectively. Based on the germline V gene, the CDR1 and CDR2 sequences are MDHEN and SYDVKM. The CDR3 covers 12 residues, taking in both the cysteine and the phenylalanine. Only the CDR3 portion is preserved as DNA: 36 bases, with reading frame beginning at the first base. In the prospective study, participants were about 18 to 90 years old, resided in about two dozen geographic areas of the United States, and were enrolled through a virtual design. In the prospective study, participants were assigned to cohorts based on the clinical history participants reported in a screening survey and a study questionnaire. Mobile phlebotomists in the prospective study collected whole blood, serum and a nasopharyngeal or oropharyngeal swab from every participant. Over a roughly two-month period, participants in the prospective study had the option of providing additional blood draws and questionnaires. Prospective study blood samples were shipped either frozen or at room temperature before DNA extraction.

The immunoSEQ Assay, a bias-controlled multiplex PCR, was used to amplify TCRbeta CDR3 regions from genomic DNA. Processing in the source paper ran as follows. Nucleated cell counts per sample were estimated from amplification of reference gene primers within the assay. To quantify the absolute abundance of each unique TCRbeta CDR3 rearrangement, sequence reads were collapsed and filtered. For each sample, productive Simpson clonality was calculated as the square root of Simpson's diversity index over productive rearrangements. The clones in this table, taken by TCRdb from immuneACCESS, are in-frame only. Not every clone is retained; where verified, under half of the shortfall comes from an unresolved V gene, and the cause of the rest is unknown. V, J and clone size were drawn from that table, and D and trimming were deduced from the DNA. Recorded for this sample are about 210,000 clones; 80% to 90% of them occurred a single time. The ten largest clones represent roughly 3.8% of the sample.

In the case of this clone: Its antigen remains undetermined. One base away there is no much larger clone; base qualities are not given.

This receptor was identified in a woman between 40 and 50 years old with acute COVID-19. The sequenced sample consisted of PBMCs or T cells enriched from blood (not recorded which). The rearrangement joined TRBV28 to TRBJ1-5, with the identity of the D gene unclear. DNA sequence: TGTGCCAGCGGAGGCCTGAATCAGCCCCAGCATTTT. Its coded protein is CASGGLNQPQHF.